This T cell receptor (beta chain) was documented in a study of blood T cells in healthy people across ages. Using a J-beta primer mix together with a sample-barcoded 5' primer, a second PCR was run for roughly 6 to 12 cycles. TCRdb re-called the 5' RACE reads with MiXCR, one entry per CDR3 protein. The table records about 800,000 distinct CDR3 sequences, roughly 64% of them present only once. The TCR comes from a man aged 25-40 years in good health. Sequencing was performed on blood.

In nucleotides, the CDR3 is TGTGCCAGCAGCTTAGATTCCGGGGACGGCTACACCTTC. Amino acids: CASSLDSGDGYTF. The rearrangement links TRBV13 to TRBJ1-2; D possibly corresponds to TRBD1 (5 bases). CDR3 length equals 13 residues. Per germline, CDR1 PRHDT and CDR2 FYEKMQ (reference sequence). The V end lost 1 base, the J end lost 8 bases, and 11 bases lay between the germline ends.